The T cell receptor beta chain described here comes from a study of technical replicates of blood from several donors. Germline V lookup: CDR1 LNHNV, CDR2 YYDKDF (reference sequence). The V gene lost 1 base and the J gene lost 4 bases, with 13 bases spanning the gap. This CDR3 region has 16 residues. The assay was immunoSEQ multiplex PCR, and TCRdb's table has in-frame clones only and misses some. The sample shows 95,000 or so clones, 85% to 95% of them seen only once. The sample comprised T cells isolated from PBMCs. The clonotype was recovered from a human donor in good health. The J gene is TRBJ2-2, the V gene TRBV15, with D perhaps matching TRBD2 (6 bases). In nucleotides, the CDR3 is TGTGCCACCAGCAGAGTTGAAAGGAGGGCCACCGGGGAGCTGTTTTTT. Its translation: CATSRVERRATGELFF. Using reference TRBV15 and TRBJ2-2 for the parts outside the CDR3, the full variable domain is DAMVIQNPRYQVTQFGKPVTLSCSQTLNHNVMYWYQQKSSQAPKLLFHYYDKDFNNEADTPDNFQSRRPNTSFCFLDIRSPGLGDTAMYLCATSRVERRATGELFFGEGSRLTVL.